The clone carrying this TCR beta chain was counted only a few times. TCRdb independently ran MiXCR on the RACE reads; one entry per CDR3 protein. The data hold about 85,000 distinct CDR3 sequences, with over 6.5% observed a single time. Time point meaning: pre-sensitization, week 0. Stated treatment: therapeutic diphenylcyclopropenone sensitization with weekly scalp DPC. Trimming took 9 bases from V and 6 from J, leaving 9 bases between them. This CDR3 is 11 amino acids long. Germline V CDR1 and CDR2: KGHDR, SFDVKD. The data were obtained in a study of human T cells and chemical hapten exposure. The specimen comprised whole blood, sampled in connection with sensitization to the hapten diphenylcyclopropenone (DPC). This receptor was taken from a man between 40 and 49 years old with alopecia areata. Some clones in this sample may be carry-over from other donors' samples. The chain employs TRBV24-1 and TRBJ2-3; no firm D call. Here the CDR3 DNA reads TGTGCCACCGCGGCCAGTGATACGCAGTATTTT. As protein: CATAASDTQYF.